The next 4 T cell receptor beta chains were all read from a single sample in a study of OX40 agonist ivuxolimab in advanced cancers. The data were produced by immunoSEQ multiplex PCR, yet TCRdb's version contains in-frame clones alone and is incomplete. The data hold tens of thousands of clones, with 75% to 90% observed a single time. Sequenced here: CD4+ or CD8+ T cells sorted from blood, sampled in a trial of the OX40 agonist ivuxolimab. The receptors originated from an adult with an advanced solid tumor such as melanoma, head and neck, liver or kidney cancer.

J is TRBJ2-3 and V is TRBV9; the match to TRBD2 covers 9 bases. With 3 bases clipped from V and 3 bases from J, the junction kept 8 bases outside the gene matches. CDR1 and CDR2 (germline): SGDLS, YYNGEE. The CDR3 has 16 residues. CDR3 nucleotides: TGTGCCAGCAGCGCTTTAGCGGGAGAGGGGACAGATACGCAGTATTTT. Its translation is CASSALAGEGTDTQYF.

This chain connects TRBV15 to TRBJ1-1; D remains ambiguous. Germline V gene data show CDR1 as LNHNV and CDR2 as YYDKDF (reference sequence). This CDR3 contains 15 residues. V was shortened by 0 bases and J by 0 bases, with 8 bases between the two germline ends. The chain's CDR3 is CATSRDPGMNTEAFF. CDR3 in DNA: TGTGCCACCAGCAGAGATCCGGGAATGAACACTGAAGCTTTCTTT.

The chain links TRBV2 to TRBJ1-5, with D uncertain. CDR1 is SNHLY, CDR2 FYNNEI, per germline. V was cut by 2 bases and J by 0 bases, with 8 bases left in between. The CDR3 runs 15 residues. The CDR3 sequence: CASSEFTYSNQPQHF. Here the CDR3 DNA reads TGTGCCAGCAGTGAATTCACTTATAGCAATCAGCCCCAGCATTTT.

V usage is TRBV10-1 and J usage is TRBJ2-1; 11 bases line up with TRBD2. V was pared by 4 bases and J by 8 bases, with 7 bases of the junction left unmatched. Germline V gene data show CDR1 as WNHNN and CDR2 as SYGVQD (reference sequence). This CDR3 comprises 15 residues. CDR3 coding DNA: TGCGCCAGCAGTGTCACTAGCGGGGGCGGCTATGAGCAGTTCTTC. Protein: CASSVTSGGGYEQFF.